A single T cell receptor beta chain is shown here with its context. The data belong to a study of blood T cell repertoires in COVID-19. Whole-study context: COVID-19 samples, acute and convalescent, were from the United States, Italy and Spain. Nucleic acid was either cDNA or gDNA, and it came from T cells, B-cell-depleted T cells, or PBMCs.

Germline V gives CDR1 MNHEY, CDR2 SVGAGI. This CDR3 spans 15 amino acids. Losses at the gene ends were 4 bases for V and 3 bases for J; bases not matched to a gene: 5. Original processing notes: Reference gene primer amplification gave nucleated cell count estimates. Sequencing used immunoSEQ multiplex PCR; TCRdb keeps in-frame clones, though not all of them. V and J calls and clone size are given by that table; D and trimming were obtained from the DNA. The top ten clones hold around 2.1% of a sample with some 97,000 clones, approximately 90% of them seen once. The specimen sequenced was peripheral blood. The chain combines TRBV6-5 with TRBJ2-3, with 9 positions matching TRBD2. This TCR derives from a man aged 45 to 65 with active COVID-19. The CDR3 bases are TGTGCCAGCAGTTTAGCGGGAGTTTGGACAGATACGCAGTATTTT. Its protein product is CASSLAGVWTDTQYF.